The 7 T cell receptor beta chains below were found in one sample sequenced in a study of T-cell memory formation after mild COVID-19. TCRdb reprocessed the 5' RACE reads with MiXCR, giving one entry per CDR3 protein. The sample includes fewer than 350,000 distinct CDR3 sequences, 15% of them seen just once. The sequenced material came from PBMCs or a T cell subset sorted from them (not recorded which). The receptor set was obtained from a man aged 18 to 30 who had mild COVID-19 (a few samples of this study predate the infection). Cell type and time point are not known.

The V gene is TRBV10-3, the J gene TRBJ1-5, with a possible D match to TRBD1 (6 bases). Germline loops: CDR1 ENHRY, CDR2 SYGVKD. V lost 5 bases, J lost 5 bases, and 16 bases lay in between. The CDR3 extends over 15 amino acids. This CDR3 is CAISPDLGADQPQHF. CDR3 bases: TGTGCCATCAGTCCAGACTTGGGGGCCGATCAGCCCCAGCATTTT.

This clonotype was seen only a few times. J is TRBJ2-1 and V is TRBV19, with D tentatively TRBD1 (5 bases). Germline V gene data show CDR1 as LNHDA and CDR2 as SQIVND (reference sequence). The V end was cut by 5 bases, the J end by 7 bases, with 15 bases between. This CDR3 has 14 amino acids. The CDR3 sequence: CASSPQDTGNEQFF. The CDR3 DNA reads as TGTGCCAGTAGTCCGCAGGACACTGGGAATGAGCAGTTCTTC.

This chain joins TRBV4-3 and TRBJ2-3, with 8 positions matching TRBD2. This CDR3 has 16 amino acids. Trimming removed 3 bases from V and 0 bases from J; junction bases left unmatched: 5. Germline CDR1 and CDR2: LGHNA and YSLEER. In nucleotides, the CDR3 is TGCGCCAGCAGCCAGGGCGGGGGGCCCAGCACAGATACGCAGTATTTT. Amino acids: CASSQGGGPSTDTQYF.

V is TRBV9 and J is TRBJ2-1; TRBD2 matches 8 bases. Losses at the gene ends were 3 bases for V and 5 bases for J; bases not matched to a gene: 4. In germline, CDR1 is SGDLS, CDR2 YYNGEE. The CDR3 covers 14 residues. The CDR3, as DNA: TGTGCCAGCAGCGCCGGGACTAGGGACAATGAGCAGTTCTTC. Protein product: CASSAGTRDNEQFF.

The table lists this clonotype with a few counts. The J gene is TRBJ1-1, the V gene TRBV2; D is uncertain. V gave up 5 bases and J gave up 5 bases, with 9 bases separating them. Germline-derived CDR1 and CDR2 are SNHLY and FYNNEI. The CDR3 runs to 12 residues. The CDR3 region is CASSYMGTEAFF. The CDR3 DNA sequence: TGTGCCAGCAGTTACATGGGTACTGAAGCTTTCTTT. The full variable domain, its missing parts supplied by reference TRBV2 and TRBJ1-1, is EPEVTQTPSHQVTQMGQEVILRCVPISNHLYFYWYRQILGQKVEFLVSFYNNEISEKSEIFDDQFSVERPDGSNFTLKIRSTKLEDSAMYFCASSYMGTEAFFGQGTRLTVV.

This clonotype was counted between two and nine times. The chain carries TRBV12-3 or TRBV12-4 and TRBJ1-5, with D perhaps matching TRBD1 (5 bases). V lost 2 bases to trimming and J lost 7 bases, with 12 bases between them. The CDR3 has 14 amino acids. This CDR3 is CASSLSGTGQPQHF. Written as DNA, the CDR3 is TGTGCCAGCAGTTTATCAGGGACGGGGCAGCCCCAGCATTTT.

The rearrangement uses TRBV6-1 and TRBJ1-2; 9 nucleotides align to TRBD1. CDR1 and CDR2 (germline): MNHNS, SASEGT. The CDR3 runs to 14 residues. The V gene end was trimmed by 1 base and the J gene end by 6 bases; junction bases not matched to a gene: 3. The CDR3, as DNA: TGTGCCAGCAGTGAAGTTACAGGGGGCGATGGCTACACCTTC. It specifies CASSEVTGGDGYTF.